The rows below give T cell receptor beta chains drawn from one sample of a study of identical twins. TCRdb processed the 5' RACE reads anew with MiXCR; each CDR3 protein has one entry. The sample contains around 960,000 distinct CDR3 sequences, about 12% of which appear only once. The sample also formed part of further work on yellow fever vaccine responses in identical twins.

The sequenced sample was PBMCs. The receptors derive from a woman under 30 in good health. Each CDR3 is given with its conserved first and last residue. The order of the fields is clone size, J gene, V gene, D gene, CDR3 DNA, CDR3 protein. The D gene is left open where the match is weak. Some rows have no size entry. The others give once, few or many, or a class for an expanded clone.

- | TRBJ2-5 | TRBV20-1 | TRBD1 | TGCAGTGCTAGTCAGGGGGCCAACCAAGAGACCCAGTACTTC | CSASQGANQETQYF
many | TRBJ2-3 | TRBV27 | - | TGTGCCAGCAGTTTTACAGGGAGCACAGATACGCAGTATTTT | CASSFTGSTDTQYF
few | TRBJ2-5 | TRBV5-8 | TRBD1 | TGTGCCAGCAGCTTGGGGACCGGACAGGGGTACCAAGAGACCCAGTACTTC | CASSLGTGQGYQETQYF
few | TRBJ2-1 | TRBV5-1 | TRBD1 | TGCGCCAGCAGCTTGATTCAGGGGGCAATGAATGAGCAGTTCTTC | CASSLIQGAMNEQFF
- | TRBJ2-7 | TRBV3-1 | - | TGTGCCAGCAGCCAAGATCTCCGGGTCCTAGAAGAGCAGTACTTC | CASSQDLRVLEEQYF
once | TRBJ2-3 | TRBV7-9 | - | TGTGCCAGCAGCTTGGACGGAGGGTATTGGGGCACAGATACGCAGTATTTT | CASSLDGGYWGTDTQYF
- | TRBJ2-6 | TRBV5-6 | - | TGTGCCAGCAGCAAAGGACCCTTGGGTGGGGCCAACGTCCTGACTTTC | CASSKGPLGGANVLTF
- | TRBJ2-1 | TRBV11-2 | TRBD2 | TGTGCCAGCAGCTCCAAACTAGCGAAGGGCTACAATGAGCAGTTCTTC | CASSSKLAKGYNEQFF
many | TRBJ2-7 | TRBV12-3/TRBV12-4 | - | TGTGCCAGCAGTTTGGCTCTCTATCCCTACGAGCAGTACTTC | CASSLALYPYEQYF
- | TRBJ2-7 | TRBV2 | - | TGTGCCAGCAGCGGGCTGGGGCCAGACGCCTACGAGCAGTACTTC | CASSGLGPDAYEQYF
few | TRBJ1-4 | TRBV29-1 | - | TGCAGCGTTGATGTGGGAACTAATGAAAAACTGTTTTTT | CSVDVGTNEKLFF
- | TRBJ2-7 | TRBV5-1 | - | TGCGCCAGCAGCTTGGTCGAGGGCCCATCCTACGAGCAGTACTTC | CASSLVEGPSYEQYF
many | TRBJ1-3 | TRBV7-2 | - | TGTGCCAGCAGCCCGGGAGGCGGACCTGGAAACACCATATATTTT | CASSPGGGPGNTIYF
few | TRBJ2-1 | TRBV7-2 | - | TGTGCCAGCAGCTTAGATTGGGGGGCGTACAATGAGCAGTTCTTC | CASSLDWGAYNEQFF
many | TRBJ1-2 | TRBV12-3/TRBV12-4 | - | TGTGCCAGCAGCAAGACAGCCAACTATGGCTACACCTTC | CASSKTANYGYTF
many | TRBJ2-2 | TRBV5-1 | TRBD2 | TGCGCCAGCAGCGCACCGGGACTAGCGGGAGTGAACACCGGGGAGCTGTTTTTT | CASSAPGLAGVNTGELFF
- | TRBJ1-1 | TRBV5-1 | TRBD1 | TGCGCCAGCAGCGCCTTTATCCGGGACAGGATTACCGCTGAAGCTTTCTTT | CASSAFIRDRITAEAFF
few | TRBJ2-7 | TRBV6-1 | - | TGTGCCAGCAGTCCAGGACACTTTGGAACCTACGAGCAGTACTTC | CASSPGHFGTYEQYF
- | TRBJ2-5 | TRBV7-2 | - | TGTGCCAGCAGCTTACGAACAGGGCGACTGGGAGAGACCCAGTACTTC | CASSLRTGRLGETQYF
many | TRBJ1-2 | TRBV12-3/TRBV12-4 | - | TGTGCCAGCAGTTTACATCCGGGGGAGGTCGGCTACACCTTC | CASSLHPGEVGYTF
few | TRBJ2-1 | TRBV15 | - | TGTGCCACCAGCCCGGACTATTCCAATGAGCAGTTCTTC | CATSPDYSNEQFF
few | TRBJ2-5 | TRBV5-6 | TRBD2 | TGTGCCAGCAGCTTAAGAATAGCGGGAATTAGGGAGACCCAGTACTTC | CASSLRIAGIRETQYF
few | TRBJ2-1 | TRBV6-2/TRBV6-3 | TRBD2 | TGTGCCAGCCGTCTCTCTTTAGGGGGGCTAGCGGGAGAAGGCTCCTACAATGAGCAGTTCTTC | CASRLSLGGLAGEGSYNEQFF
many | TRBJ2-7 | TRBV5-4 | - | TGTGCCAGCAGCTTAGGGAGTGATGAGCAGTACTTC | CASSLGSDEQYF
- | TRBJ1-1 | TRBV12-3/TRBV12-4 | - | TGTGCCAGCAGTTTAAGCGGTCAGGGGTTGGCTGAAGCTTTCTTT | CASSLSGQGLAEAFF
- | TRBJ2-7 | TRBV5-5 | - | TGTGCCAGCAGCTTGATTTCCGGGCAGGGGACCCTCTACGAGCAGTACTTC | CASSLISGQGTLYEQYF
- | TRBJ1-6 | TRBV6-5 | - | TGTGCCAGCAGCAGGGACAATTCACCCCTCCACTTT | CASSRDNSPLHF
- | TRBJ2-5 | TRBV3-1 | TRBD2 | TGTGCCAGCAGCACAACTAGCGGGGGGGACCACCAAGAGACCCAGTACTTC | CASSTTSGGDHQETQYF
few | TRBJ1-5 | TRBV27 | - | TGTGCCAGCAGTGCGACTAAGGGGCGGAGGGCGAGCAATCAGCCCCAGCATTTT | CASSATKGRRASNQPQHF
- | TRBJ2-1 | TRBV6-1 | TRBD2 | TGTGCCAGCGAAGCGGGAATGGGTGAGCAGTTCTTC | CASEAGMGEQFF
- | TRBJ1-1 | TRBV6-2/TRBV6-3 | - | TGTGCCAGCAGTTACTCGAGGGACCCCGGGAACACTGAAGCTTTCTTT | CASSYSRDPGNTEAFF
few | TRBJ1-2 | TRBV3-1 | - | TGTGCCAGCAGCCAAGATGTGGCAGTTCCGACTCGCTACACCTTC | CASSQDVAVPTRYTF
- | TRBJ1-3 | TRBV7-6 | - | TGTGCCAGCAGCTCCTACAGGGAAAACACCATATATTTT | CASSSYRENTIYF
- | TRBJ2-7 | TRBV12-3/TRBV12-4 | TRBD1 | TGTGCCAGCAGTGCTGGGACAGCCTACTACGAGCAGTACTTC | CASSAGTAYYEQYF
many | TRBJ2-1 | TRBV5-1 | TRBD1 | TGCGCCAGCACCCTGCCCAGGACAGGGTCCTACAATGAGCAGTTCTTC | CASTLPRTGSYNEQFF
- | TRBJ2-3 | TRBV7-9 | TRBD2 | TGTGCCAGCAGCACCGGCGGGGGGGGTACGGGGCCAGATACGCAGTATTTT | CASSTGGGGTGPDTQYF
once | TRBJ1-1 | TRBV7-3 | - | TGTGCCAGCAGCCCAACCGAGGGGCGACCTTTCTTT | CASSPTEGRPFF
few | TRBJ2-1 | TRBV5-1 | - | TGCGCCAGCAGCTGGACGCTTACAAACAATGAGCAGTTCTTC | CASSWTLTNNEQFF
few | TRBJ1-1 | TRBV5-1 | - | TGCGCCAGCAGCTTGAACCAAGCCGACTTAACCCCTGAAGCTTTCTTT | CASSLNQADLTPEAFF
- | TRBJ1-5 | TRBV19 | - | TGTGCCAGTAGCACAGAGGGCAATCAGCCCCAGCATTTT | CASSTEGNQPQHF
few | TRBJ2-5 | TRBV4-2 | TRBD2 | TGTGCCAGCAGCCAAGGGGGGGTAGCGGGCCTCCAAGAGACCCAGTACTTC | CASSQGGVAGLQETQYF
- | TRBJ2-1 | TRBV5-5 | TRBD2 | TGTGCCAGCAGCTTCGGGACTACCGTCTACAATGAGCAGTTCTTC | CASSFGTTVYNEQFF
- | TRBJ2-1 | TRBV29-1 | TRBD1 | TGCAGCACTCCGGGACAGGGGTACTACAATGAGCAGTTCTTC | CSTPGQGYYNEQFF
few | TRBJ2-1 | TRBV18 | - | TGTGCCAGCTCACCAAGGGCCGGCCCCAATGAGCAGTTCTTC | CASSPRAGPNEQFF
- | TRBJ2-3 | TRBV5-5 | TRBD1 | TGTGCCAGCAGCTTCGGGTTTTTGACCAGGGGGCGTTCAGATACGCAGTATTTT | CASSFGFLTRGRSDTQYF
few | TRBJ2-5 | TRBV5-1 | TRBD2 | TGCGCCAGCTTCGGGACTAGCGGGGAGGAGACCCAGTACTTC | CASFGTSGEETQYF
- | TRBJ2-1 | TRBV21-1 | - | TGTGCCAGCAGCAAACAACTTACGATCGGGACACCCCGGCATGAGCAGTTCTTC | CASSKQLTIGTPRHEQFF
- | TRBJ2-1 | TRBV20-1 | TRBD2 | TGCAGTGCTAGAGATTATACTAGCGGGAGTATAAATGAGCAGTTCTTC | CSARDYTSGSINEQFF
- | TRBJ2-3 | TRBV6-2/TRBV6-3 | TRBD2 | TGTGCCAGCAGCAACGGAGCACTAGCGGGAGGTTTTTCTAGCACAGATACGCAGTATTTT | CASSNGALAGGFSSTDTQYF
- | TRBJ2-3 | TRBV20-1 | - | TGCAGTGCTAGCGGGACAACAGCCACAGATACGCAGTATTTT | CSASGTTATDTQYF
few | TRBJ2-3 | TRBV6-1 | - | TGTGCCAGCAGTGACCGACAGTCCGCAGATACGCAGTATTTT | CASSDRQSADTQYF
- | TRBJ2-7 | TRBV2 | TRBD2 | TGTGCCTGCAGTTCTCCCGGGACTAGCGTGAGGATTACCTACGAGCAGTACTTC | CACSSPGTSVRITYEQYF
- | TRBJ2-1 | TRBV20-1 | TRBD2 | TGCAGTGCTAGAGTACCGGGACTAGCGGGAAGGGGGTACTACAATGAGCAGTTCTTC | CSARVPGLAGRGYYNEQFF
few | TRBJ2-6 | TRBV12-3/TRBV12-4 | - | TGTGCCAGCAGTTTTTACGGCAGGGGCCTATCTGGGGCCAACGTCCTGACTTTC | CASSFYGRGLSGANVLTF
- | TRBJ1-6 | TRBV5-1 | - | TGCGCCAGCAGCCCGTTCGGGACTAATAATTCACCCCTCCACTTT | CASSPFGTNNSPLHF
- | TRBJ2-3 | TRBV20-1 | TRBD2 | TGCAGTGCTAGACGAACTAGCGGGACCCTCACAGATACGCAGTATTTT | CSARRTSGTLTDTQYF
few | TRBJ1-1 | TRBV20-1 | - | TGCAGTGCTAGACACAGTTTCAGGGCGAACACTGAAGCTTTCTTT | CSARHSFRANTEAFF
few | TRBJ2-2 | TRBV7-9 | - | TGTGCCAGCAGCTTATCCCGGACGGAGAACACCGGGGAGCTGTTTTTT | CASSLSRTENTGELFF
many | TRBJ2-3 | TRBV20-1 | TRBD2 | TGCAGTGCTAGTCCTAGCGGGAGGGCCACAGATACGCAGTATTTT | CSASPSGRATDTQYF